This T cell receptor (beta chain) was recorded in a study of T cells in Graves' hyperthyroidism and ophthalmopathy. The patients, who ranged from 18 to 65 in age, presented with newly diagnosed hyperthyroidism lasting under 2 months. PBMCs stemmed from around 9.3 ml fresh peripheral blood. Ten or more counts support this clonotype. No antigen is known for it. The study, taken as a whole, reports: Most expanded thyroid clonotypes above 0.001 also appeared in blood.

Researchers amplified the TCR beta CDR3 regions from RNA transcripts. Carried out on the TCR CDR3, a first-round RT-PCR used the HTBI primer set. One entry per CDR3 protein results from TCRdb running MiXCR on the multiplex PCR reads. The sample contains 370,000 or so distinct CDR3 sequences, around 14% of which appear only once. The CDR3 totals 13 residues. V lost 2 bases to trimming and J lost 3 bases, with 6 bases between them. Germline CDR1 is MNHNY and CDR2 is SVGAGI (reference sequence). The sequenced sample consisted of blood. The gene calls are TRBV6-6 and TRBJ2-3; D gene ambiguous. The receptor was isolated from a young woman with Graves' hyperthyroidism that later progressed to Graves' ophthalmopathy. The chain's CDR3 is CASSYTRTDTQYF. In DNA, the CDR3 is TGTGCCAGCAGTTACACCCGAACAGATACGCAGTATTTT.